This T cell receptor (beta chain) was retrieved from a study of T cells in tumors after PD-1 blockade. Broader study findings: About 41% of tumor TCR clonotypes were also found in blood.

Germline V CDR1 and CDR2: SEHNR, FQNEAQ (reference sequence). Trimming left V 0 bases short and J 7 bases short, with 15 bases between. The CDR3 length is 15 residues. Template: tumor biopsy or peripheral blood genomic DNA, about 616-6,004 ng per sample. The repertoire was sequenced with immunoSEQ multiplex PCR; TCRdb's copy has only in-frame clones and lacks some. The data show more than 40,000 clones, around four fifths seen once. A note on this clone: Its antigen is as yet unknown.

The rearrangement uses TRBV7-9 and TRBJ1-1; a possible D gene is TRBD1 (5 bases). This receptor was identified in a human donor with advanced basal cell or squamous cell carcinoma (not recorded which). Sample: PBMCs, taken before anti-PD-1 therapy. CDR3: CASSLARGFADEAFF. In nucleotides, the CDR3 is TGTGCCAGCAGCTTAGCGAGGGGATTTGCGGATGAAGCTTTCTTT.